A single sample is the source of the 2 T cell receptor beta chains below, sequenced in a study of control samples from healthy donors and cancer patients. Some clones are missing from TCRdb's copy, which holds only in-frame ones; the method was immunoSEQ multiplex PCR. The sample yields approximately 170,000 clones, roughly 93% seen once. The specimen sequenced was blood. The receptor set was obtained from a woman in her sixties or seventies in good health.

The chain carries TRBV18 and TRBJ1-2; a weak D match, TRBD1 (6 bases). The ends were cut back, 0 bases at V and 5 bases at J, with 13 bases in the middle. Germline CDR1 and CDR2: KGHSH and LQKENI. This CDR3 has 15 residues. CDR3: CASSPPSTGFYGYTF. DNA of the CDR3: TGTGCCAGCTCACCACCCTCGACAGGCTTTTATGGCTACACCTTC.

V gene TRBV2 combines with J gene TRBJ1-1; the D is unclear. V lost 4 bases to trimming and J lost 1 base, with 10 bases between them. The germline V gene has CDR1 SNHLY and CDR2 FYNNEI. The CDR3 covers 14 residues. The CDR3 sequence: CASSANGENTEAFF. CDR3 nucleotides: TGTGCCAGCAGTGCCAATGGAGAGAACACTGAAGCTTTCTTT.